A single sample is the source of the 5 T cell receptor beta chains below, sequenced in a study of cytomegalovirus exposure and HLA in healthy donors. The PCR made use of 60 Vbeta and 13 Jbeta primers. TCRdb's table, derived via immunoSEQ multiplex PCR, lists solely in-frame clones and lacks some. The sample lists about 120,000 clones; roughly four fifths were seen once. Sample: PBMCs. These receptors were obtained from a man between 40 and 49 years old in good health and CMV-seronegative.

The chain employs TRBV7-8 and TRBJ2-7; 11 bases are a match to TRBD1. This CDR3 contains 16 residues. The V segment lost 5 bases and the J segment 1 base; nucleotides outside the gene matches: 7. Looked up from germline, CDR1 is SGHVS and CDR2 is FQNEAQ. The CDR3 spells CASSVSGTGGSYEQYF. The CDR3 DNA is TGTGCCAGCAGCGTATCCGGGACAGGGGGTTCCTACGAGCAGTACTTC.

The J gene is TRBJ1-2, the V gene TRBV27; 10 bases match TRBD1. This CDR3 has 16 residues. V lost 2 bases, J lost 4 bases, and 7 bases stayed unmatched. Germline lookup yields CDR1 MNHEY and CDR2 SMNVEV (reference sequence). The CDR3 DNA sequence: TGTGCCAGCAGTTTAAGACCGGGACAGGGGACCTATGGCTACACCTTC. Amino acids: CASSLRPGQGTYGYTF.

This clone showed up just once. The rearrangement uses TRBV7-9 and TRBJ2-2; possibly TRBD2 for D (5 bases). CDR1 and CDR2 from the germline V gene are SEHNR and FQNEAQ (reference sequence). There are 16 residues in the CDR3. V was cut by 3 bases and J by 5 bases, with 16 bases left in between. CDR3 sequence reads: CASSFREGPSTGELFF. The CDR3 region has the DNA TGTGCCAGCAGCTTCAGAGAGGGCCCCAGTACCGGGGAGCTGTTTTTT.

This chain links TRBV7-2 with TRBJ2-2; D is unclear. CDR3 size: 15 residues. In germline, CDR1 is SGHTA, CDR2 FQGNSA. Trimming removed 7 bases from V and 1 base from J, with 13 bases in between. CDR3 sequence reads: CASIQDSLNTGELFF. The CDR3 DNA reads TGTGCCAGCATCCAAGACTCCCTGAACACCGGGGAGCTGTTTTTT.

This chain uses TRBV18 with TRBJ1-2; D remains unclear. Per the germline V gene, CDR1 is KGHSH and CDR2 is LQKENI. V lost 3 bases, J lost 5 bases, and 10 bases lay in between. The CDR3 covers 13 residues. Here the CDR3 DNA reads TGTGCCAGCTCACCGGAGTCCGGTTATGGCTACACCTTC. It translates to CASSPESGYGYTF.